This T cell receptor (beta chain) was recorded in a study of T-cell reconstitution after alpha-beta-depleted transplantation in children. The CDR3 covers 18 residues. Trimming at V came to 0 bases and at J to 4 bases, leaving 15 bases not matched to a gene. Germline values: CDR1 LGHNA, CDR2 YSLEER. Preparing the TCRbeta library involved the use of unique molecular identifiers. TCRdb re-called the PCR reads with MiXCR, one entry per CDR3 protein. The sample has over 550,000 distinct CDR3 sequences, approximately 10% seen once. The sequencing used PBMCs from the stem cell graft donor, collected from the stem cell graft. The chain joins TRBV4-3 to TRBJ2-7; 7 bases fit TRBD1. This receptor was taken from a human donor who donated a stem cell graft to a child with acute myeloid leukemia. The DNA of the CDR3 is TGCGCCAGCAGCCAAGATCGGAACGGGGCAGGGGGAACGTACGAGCAGTACTTC. This sequence encodes CASSQDRNGAGGTYEQYF.